Each of the 18 T cell receptor beta chains below was sequenced from the same sample in a study of T cells expressing NK-cell markers. TCRdb re-analyzed the 5' RACE reads; it lists each CDR3 protein once, without DNA. This table holds 400,000 to 450,000 distinct CDR3 sequences. Sequenced sample: blood T cells: a sorted CD56 or NKG2C T cell subset, CD4+ or CD8+ T cells, or bulk PBMC T cells (not recorded which). These receptors came from a woman aged 18 to 75 in good health.

The CDR3 reads CSVEVGDRVTEAFF. V usage is TRBV29-1 and J usage is TRBJ1-1; TCRdb gives TRBD1 as the D gene, but with no DNA this cannot be confirmed. CDR1 SQVTM and CDR2 ANQGSEA come from the germline V gene. CDR3 length: 14 amino acids.

The chain couples TRBV29-1 to TRBJ2-2; the D gene TCRdb calls, TRBD2, cannot be checked with no DNA. Germline-derived CDR1 and CDR2 are SQVTM and ANQGSEA. The CDR3 runs 16 residues. CDR3 protein: CSVEAGGPGGTGELFF.

The rearrangement links TRBV9 to TRBJ2-7; TCRdb indicates TRBD2, and absent DNA this call remains unverified. The CDR3 covers 15 residues. From germline, CDR1 is SGDLS and CDR2 YYNGEE. CDR3 in amino acids: CASSVAGGGTYEQYF.

V usage is TRBV5-1 and J usage is TRBJ1-2. Germline CDR1 and CDR2: SGHRS and YFSETQ. The CDR3 has 15 residues. CDR3 region: CASSLGLQPNYGYTF.

The genes are TRBV5-1 and TRBJ1-1. CDR3 length: 12 residues. Looked up from germline, CDR1 is SGHRS and CDR2 is YFSETQ. The CDR3 spells CASSLAEGEAFF. Filled out from reference TRBV5-1 and TRBJ1-1, the complete variable domain reads KAGVTQTPRYLIKTRGQQVTLSCSPISGHRSVSWYQQTPGQGLQFLFEYFSETQRNKGNFPGRFSGRQFSNSRSEMNVSTLELGDSALYLCASSLAEGEAFFGQGTRLTVV.

The chain couples TRBV12-3 or TRBV12-4 to TRBJ2-3. This CDR3 spans 15 amino acids. The CDR3 loop is CASSLLGSSTDTQYF.

The rearrangement joins TRBV24-1 to TRBJ2-5; TCRdb's D call, TRBD1, is unchecked because there is no DNA. The CDR3 is 14 amino acids. Per the germline V gene, CDR1 is KGHDR and CDR2 is SFDVKD. The CDR3: CATSDLQGGGTQYF.

The gene calls are TRBV27 and TRBJ1-6; absent DNA, TCRdb's TRBD1 call cannot be checked. Germline V gene sequence: CDR1 MNHEY, CDR2 SMNVEV (reference sequence). The CDR3 sequence is 15 residues long. CDR3 region: CASSPGTGGRSPLHF.

The V gene is TRBV7-2, the J gene TRBJ2-4; TCRdb's D gene call, TRBD1, goes unchecked for lack of DNA. The V gene's germline CDR1 is SGHTA and CDR2 FQGNSA. The CDR3 loop spans 17 amino acids. CDR3 loop: CASSLPRQGRAKNIQYF. The full variable domain, in which reference TRBV7-2 and TRBJ2-4 provide the parts outside the CDR3, is GAGVSQSPSNKVTEKGKDVELRCDPISGHTALYWYRQSLGQGLEFLIYFQGNSAPDKSGLPSDRFSAERTGGSVSTLTIQRTQQEDSAVYLCASSLPRQGRAKNIQYFGAGTRLSVL.

The chain joins TRBV12-3 or TRBV12-4 to TRBJ1-1. The CDR3 length is 13 residues. The chain's CDR3 is CASRPGGGPLAFF.

V and J are TRBV12-3 or TRBV12-4 and TRBJ2-1; TCRdb's D gene call, TRBD2, goes unchecked for lack of DNA. This CDR3 has 16 residues. CDR3 amino acids: CASSLEGLAGRREQFF.

The V and J genes are TRBV3-1 and TRBJ2-7; TCRdb picks TRBD2, but there is no DNA to check that call. Germline values: CDR1 LGHDT, CDR2 YNNKEL (reference sequence). This CDR3 is 14 amino acids long. CDR3 loop: CASSPRDFSYEQYF.

The genes are TRBV7-2 and TRBJ2-1; TCRdb proposes TRBD2, but this gene call is untestable without DNA. The CDR3 is 12 residues long. From germline, CDR1 is SGHTA and CDR2 FQGNSA. CDR3 region: CASSLPAGQQFF.

This chain joins TRBV6-2 or TRBV6-3 and TRBJ2-1; TCRdb picks TRBD2, but there is no DNA to check that call. Germline V lookup: CDR1 MNHEY, CDR2 SVGEGT. The CDR3 spans 14 residues. CDR3: CASSYLVSGQEQFF.

The CDR3 loop reads CSASSTLNTGELFF. The V and J genes are TRBV20-1 and TRBJ2-2. The length of the CDR3 is 14 residues. Germline-derived CDR1 and CDR2 are DFQATT and SNEGSKA (reference sequence).

CDR3 loop: CASSLVPLGTDNEKLFF. The chain recombines TRBV7-8 with TRBJ1-4; TCRdb selects TRBD1, and the lack of DNA leaves this call unchecked. This CDR3 spans 17 amino acids. The germline V gene encodes CDR1 SGHVS and CDR2 FQNEAQ. Combining the CDR3 with reference TRBV7-8 and TRBJ1-4 gives the whole variable domain GAGVSQSPRYKVAKRGQDVALRCDPISGHVSLFWYQQALGQGPEFLTYFQNEAQLDKSGLPSDRFFAERPEGSVSTLKIQRTQQEDSAVYLCASSLVPLGTDNEKLFFGSGTQLSVL.

The J gene is TRBJ2-7, the V gene TRBV3-1; TCRdb's D gene call, TRBD1, goes unchecked for lack of DNA. CDR1 is LGHDT, CDR2 YNNKEL, per germline (reference sequence). The CDR3 sequence is 15 residues long. The CDR3 loop is CAISPGLSLWREQYF.

V usage is TRBV12-3 or TRBV12-4 and J usage is TRBJ2-2. The CDR3 has 13 amino acids. This CDR3 reads CASSPVLTGELFF.